This record concerns one T cell receptor beta chain sequence. What antigen it recognizes has not been identified. Per-base qualities were not stored, and no clone one base away is much larger. Ophthalmopathy patients had moderately to severely active disease, with a Clinical Activity Score of 3 or more, a NOSPECS grade of 4 or more, and a disease duration of less than 3 months. Exclusion was applied to patients with uncontrolled infections, other autoimmune diseases, pregnancy or lactation. Diagnoses were based on clinical symptoms, serum thyroxine and TRAb, thyroid ultrasound and orbital computed tomography. PBMCs were isolated from 7.5 to 10 ml of fresh peripheral blood by Ficoll-Paque density gradient centrifugation. Trizol reagent was used to extract total RNA, and RNA quality was then checked on an Agilent 2100 Bioanalyzer. TCR beta CDR3 regions were amplified from RNA transcripts. The TCR CDR3 was subjected to a first round of RT-PCR using the HTBI primer set and the Qiagen OneStep RT-PCR kit. A second multiplex PCR round built the libraries, followed by size selection and purification. Sequencing of the libraries was done on an Illumina HiSeq2000 using paired-end 100 bp reads. Per the source publication's procedure: Raw data were processed with SOAPnuke, discarding reads with adapters, uncalled bases, mean Phred below 15, or no exact constant-primer or identifier match. High-quality paired reads were merged with COPE v1.2.5, and unique nucleotide sequences were defined as clonotypes. Clonotypes were aligned to IMGT TRBV, TRBD and TRBJ reference segments using MiTCR v1.1. The analysis was restricted to V-J combinations with a frequency above 0.0001, which together covered 99% to 99.2% of the repertoires. A TCS score was defined as the ratio of F50 (clonal expansion) to E x V (chaos), with BLOSUM62-based TCRdist applied between CDR3 peptides within each V-J. Welch's t-statistics and random forest reduced roughly 500 V-J features to roughly 13, which were used in a naive Bayes classifier (R e1071). In TCRdb, the public reads were trimmed at Q25 with fastp and aligned with MiXCR, with productive beta chains retained. Rows matching on CDR3 protein sequence are summarized as one entry with the most common DNA and genes. The V and J calls follow TCRdb's processing rather than the paper's. Recorded for this sample are 490,000 or so distinct CDR3 sequences; about 16% of them occurred a single time. The top ten clonotypes cover about 29% of the sample.

The CDR3 spans 18 residues, from the cysteine through the phenylalanine. Solely the CDR3 DNA is kept, with 54 bases framed from the first base. Trimming costs V 0 bases and J 0 bases, and their ends lie 18 bases apart. CDR1 and CDR2, per the germline V gene, are SQVTM and ANQGSEA. This specimen comes from a study of T cells in Graves' hyperthyroidism and ophthalmopathy (dated by TCRdb to the late 2010s). A note on the overall study: Peripheral blood samples were taken at the time of initial diagnosis, prior to any treatment. TCR V-J signatures able to tell the groups apart were searched for in a discovery cohort of some 100 patients, of whom 43 had Graves' ophthalmopathy and 57 had stable Graves' hyperthyroidism. An independent validation cohort of some 18 hyperthyroidism patients and 15 or so patients who later progressed to ophthalmopathy tested prospective prediction of ophthalmopathy. The roughly 90 discovery patients were divided at random into training and test sets in a 7:3 ratio. In addition, the study compared T-cell repertoires in thyroid tissue and in blood from five or six Graves' hyperthyroidism patients. After sampling, hyperthyroidism patients received methimazole starting at 30 mg daily, and ophthalmopathy patients received high-dose intravenous methylprednisolone. The paper describes TCR Vbeta CDR3 sequencing of about 140 peripheral blood samples, made up of 40 to 45 ophthalmopathy patients, approximately 73 hyperthyroidism patients and 17 progressor patients.

Overall study results and their limits: Sample size was not statistically predetermined, and blinding of investigators to group allocation was not performed. During validation, the model predicted progression to ophthalmopathy a median of about 5.9 months ahead of onset, with more than 60% sensitivity and about 75% specificity. A 13 V-J signature model separated ophthalmopathy from stable hyperthyroidism, with around 90% sensitivity and approximately 81% specificity in cross-validation and 80%/75% in testing. Blood samples also contained most of the expanded thyroid clonotypes (frequency above 0.001), which suggests that blood repertoires may reflect thyroid immune responses.

This clonotype was obtained from a woman in her twenties or thirties with Graves' ophthalmopathy. The V gene is TRBV29-1 and the J gene is TRBJ2-1, with TRBD2 tentatively as D gene (6 bases match). Sequences were obtained from blood. The sequenced DNA: TGCAGCGTTGAAGATCCCCTTCGGGGGAGACGCTCCTACAATGAGCAGTTCTTC. Its translation is CSVEDPLRGRRSYNEQFF.